This T cell receptor beta chain is drawn from a study of identical twins. Study results and caveats: Fewer insertions marked abundant cord blood beta clonotypes; young adult naive trended weakly, memory not at all. Among beta out-of-frame sequences, excess sharing between twins appeared weaker.

A universal primer site was added by template switching, and unique molecular identifiers were carried by the cDNA. TCRdb analysed the 5' RACE reads with MiXCR anew, one entry per CDR3 protein. The data show 1.5 million to 2 million distinct CDR3 sequences, less than 35% seen once. On this clonotype: Antigen unknown.

The sequenced sample consisted of cord blood. This sequence originates from a newborn girl in good health.

CDR3 in DNA: TGTGCCAGCAGTTCCCGATACACTGAAGCTTTCTTT. Protein sequence: CASSSRYTEAFF. The rearrangement links TRBV6-6 to TRBJ1-1; D ambiguous. The germline CDR1 and CDR2 sequences are MNHNY and SVGAGI (reference sequence). Trimming took off 4 bases at V and 3 bases at J, with 6 bases between the two ends. CDR3 length: 12 residues.